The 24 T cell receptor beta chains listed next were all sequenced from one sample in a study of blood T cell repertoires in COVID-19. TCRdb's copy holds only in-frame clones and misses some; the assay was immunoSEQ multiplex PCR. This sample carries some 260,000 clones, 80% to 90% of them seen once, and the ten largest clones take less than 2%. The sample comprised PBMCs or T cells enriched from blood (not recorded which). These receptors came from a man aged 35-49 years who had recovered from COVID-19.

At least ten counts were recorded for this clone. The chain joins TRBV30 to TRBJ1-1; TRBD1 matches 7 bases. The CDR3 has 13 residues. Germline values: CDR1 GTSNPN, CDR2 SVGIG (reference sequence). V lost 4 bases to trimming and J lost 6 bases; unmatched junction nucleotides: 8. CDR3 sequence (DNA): TGTGCCTGGAAGGGGGCGATGATCTCTGAAGCTTTCTTT. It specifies CAWKGAMISEAFF.

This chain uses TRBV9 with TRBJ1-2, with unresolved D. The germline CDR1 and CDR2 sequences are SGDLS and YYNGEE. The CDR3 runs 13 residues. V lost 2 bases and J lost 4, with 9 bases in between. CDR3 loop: CASSVATGYGYTF. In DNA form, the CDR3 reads TGTGCCAGCAGCGTCGCGACGGGCTATGGCTACACCTTC.

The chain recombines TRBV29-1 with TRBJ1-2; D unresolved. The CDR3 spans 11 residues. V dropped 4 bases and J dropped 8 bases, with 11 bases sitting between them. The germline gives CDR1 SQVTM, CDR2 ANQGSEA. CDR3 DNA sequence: TGCAGCGTTGGCACGGTCCAAGGCTACACCTTC. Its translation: CSVGTVQGYTF.

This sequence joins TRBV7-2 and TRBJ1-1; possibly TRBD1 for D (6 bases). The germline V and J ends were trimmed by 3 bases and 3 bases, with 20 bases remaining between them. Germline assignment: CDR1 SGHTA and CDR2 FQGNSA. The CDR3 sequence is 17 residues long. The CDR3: CASSLAGRLPGDTEAFF. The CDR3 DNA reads TGTGCCAGCAGCTTGGCGGGTAGGCTACCAGGGGACACTGAAGCTTTCTTT.

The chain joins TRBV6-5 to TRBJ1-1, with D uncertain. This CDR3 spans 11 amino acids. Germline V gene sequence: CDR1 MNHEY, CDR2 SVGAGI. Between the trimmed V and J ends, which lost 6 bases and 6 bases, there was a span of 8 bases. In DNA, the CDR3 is TGTGCCAGCAGCCCCAGGTCTGAAGCTTTCTTT. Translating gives CASSPRSEAFF.

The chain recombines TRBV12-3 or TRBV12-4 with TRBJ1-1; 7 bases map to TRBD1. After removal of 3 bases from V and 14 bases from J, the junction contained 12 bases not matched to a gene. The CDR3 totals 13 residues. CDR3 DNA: TGTGCCAGCAGTTTCCTTGACAGGGAAGCTTCATTCTTT. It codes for CASSFLDREASFF.

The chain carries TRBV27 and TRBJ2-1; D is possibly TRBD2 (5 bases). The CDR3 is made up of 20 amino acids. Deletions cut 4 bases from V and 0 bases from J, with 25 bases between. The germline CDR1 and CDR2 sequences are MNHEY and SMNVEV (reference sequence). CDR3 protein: CASSSSKSSGFYSSYNEQFF. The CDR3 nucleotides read TGTGCCAGCAGTTCGTCGAAGTCGTCGGGGTTTTACAGCTCCTACAATGAGCAGTTCTTC.

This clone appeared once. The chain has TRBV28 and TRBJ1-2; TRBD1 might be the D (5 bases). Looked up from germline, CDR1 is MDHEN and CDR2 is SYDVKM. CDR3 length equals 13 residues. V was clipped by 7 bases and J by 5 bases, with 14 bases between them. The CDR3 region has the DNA TGTGCCAGCACCTTGGGCAGGGAATATGGCTACACCTTC. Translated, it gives CASTLGREYGYTF.

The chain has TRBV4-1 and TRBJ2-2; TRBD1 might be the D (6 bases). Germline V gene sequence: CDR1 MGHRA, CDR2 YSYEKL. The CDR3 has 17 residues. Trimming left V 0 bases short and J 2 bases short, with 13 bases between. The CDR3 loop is CASSQEHDRLNTGELFF. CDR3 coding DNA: TGCGCCAGCAGCCAAGAACATGACAGGCTTAACACCGGGGAGCTGTTTTTT.

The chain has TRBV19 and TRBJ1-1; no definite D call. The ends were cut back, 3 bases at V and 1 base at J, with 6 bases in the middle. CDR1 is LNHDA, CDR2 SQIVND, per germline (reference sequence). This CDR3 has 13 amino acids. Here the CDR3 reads CASSMSGNTEAFF. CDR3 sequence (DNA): TGTGCCAGTAGTATGAGTGGGAACACTGAAGCTTTCTTT.

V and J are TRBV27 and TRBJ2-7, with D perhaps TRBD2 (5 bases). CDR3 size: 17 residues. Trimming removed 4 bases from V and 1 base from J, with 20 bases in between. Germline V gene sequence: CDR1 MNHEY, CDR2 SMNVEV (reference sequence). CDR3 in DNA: TGTGCCAGCAGTTCCAACCCGCGAATTAGCGAATCCTACGAGCAGTACTTC. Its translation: CASSSNPRISESYEQYF.

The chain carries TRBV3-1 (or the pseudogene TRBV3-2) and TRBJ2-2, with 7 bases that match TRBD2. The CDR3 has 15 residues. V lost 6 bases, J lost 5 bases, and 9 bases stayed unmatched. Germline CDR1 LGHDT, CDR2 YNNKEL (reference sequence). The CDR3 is CASSPRESYTGELFF. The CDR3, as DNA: TGTGCCAGCAGTCCGCGGGAGTCGTATACCGGGGAGCTGTTTTTT.

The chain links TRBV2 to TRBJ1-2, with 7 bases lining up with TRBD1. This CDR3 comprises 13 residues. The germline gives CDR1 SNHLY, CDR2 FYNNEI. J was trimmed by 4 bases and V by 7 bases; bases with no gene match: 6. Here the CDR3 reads CASTLGDSYGYTF. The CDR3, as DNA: TGTGCCAGCACCCTAGGGGACAGCTATGGCTACACCTTC.

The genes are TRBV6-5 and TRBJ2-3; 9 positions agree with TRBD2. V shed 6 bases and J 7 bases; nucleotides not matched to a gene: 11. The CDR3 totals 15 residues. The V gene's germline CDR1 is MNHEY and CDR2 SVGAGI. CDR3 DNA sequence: TGTGCCAGCAGCCGGTCGTTAGCGGGAGAGCATACGCAGTATTTT. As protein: CASSRSLAGEHTQYF.

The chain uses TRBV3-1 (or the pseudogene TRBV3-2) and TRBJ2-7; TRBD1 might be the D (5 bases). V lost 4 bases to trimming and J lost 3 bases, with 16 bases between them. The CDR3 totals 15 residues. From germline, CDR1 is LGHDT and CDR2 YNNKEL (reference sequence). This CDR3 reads CASSPRQGSYYEQYF. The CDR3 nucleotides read TGTGCCAGCAGCCCCCGTCAGGGATCCTACTACGAGCAGTACTTC.

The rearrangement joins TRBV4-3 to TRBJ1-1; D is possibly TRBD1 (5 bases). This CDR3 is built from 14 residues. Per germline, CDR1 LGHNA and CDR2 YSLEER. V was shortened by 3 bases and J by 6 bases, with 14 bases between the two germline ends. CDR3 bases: TGCGCCAGCAGCCAGCGATACAGGAGCCCTGAAGCTTTCTTT. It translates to CASSQRYRSPEAFF.

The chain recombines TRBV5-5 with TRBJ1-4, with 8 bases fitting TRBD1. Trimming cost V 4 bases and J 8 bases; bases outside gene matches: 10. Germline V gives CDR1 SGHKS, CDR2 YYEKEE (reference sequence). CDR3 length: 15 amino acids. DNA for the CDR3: TGTGCCAGCAGCGCCATAGGACAGGGAAGAGAAAAACTGTTTTTT. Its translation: CASSAIGQGREKLFF.

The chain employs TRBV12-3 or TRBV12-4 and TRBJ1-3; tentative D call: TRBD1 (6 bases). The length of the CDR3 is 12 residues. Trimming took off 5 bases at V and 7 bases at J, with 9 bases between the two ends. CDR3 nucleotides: TGTGCCAGCAGTCACAGGGCTAACACCATATATTTT. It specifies CASSHRANTIYF.

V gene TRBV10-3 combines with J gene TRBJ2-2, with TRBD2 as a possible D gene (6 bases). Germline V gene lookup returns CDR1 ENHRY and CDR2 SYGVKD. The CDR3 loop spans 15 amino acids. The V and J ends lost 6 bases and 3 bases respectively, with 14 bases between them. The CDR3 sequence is CAIRGRGGDTGELFF. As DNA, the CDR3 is TGTGCCATCAGGGGTAGGGGAGGCGACACCGGGGAGCTGTTTTTT.

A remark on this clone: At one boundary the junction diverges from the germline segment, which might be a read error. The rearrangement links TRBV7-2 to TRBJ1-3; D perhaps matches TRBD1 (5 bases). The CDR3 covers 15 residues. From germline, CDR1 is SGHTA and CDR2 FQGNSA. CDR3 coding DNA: TGTGCCAGCACCTTAGAGGGGTTATATGGAAACACCATATATTTT. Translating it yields CASTLEGLYGNTIYF.

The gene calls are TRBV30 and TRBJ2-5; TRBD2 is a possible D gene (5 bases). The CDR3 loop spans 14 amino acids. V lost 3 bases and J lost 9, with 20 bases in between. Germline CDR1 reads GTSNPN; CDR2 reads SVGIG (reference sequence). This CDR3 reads CAWSRRAGVVPQYF. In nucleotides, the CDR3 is TGTGCCTGGAGCAGGCGGGCCGGAGTGGTGCCCCAGTACTTC.

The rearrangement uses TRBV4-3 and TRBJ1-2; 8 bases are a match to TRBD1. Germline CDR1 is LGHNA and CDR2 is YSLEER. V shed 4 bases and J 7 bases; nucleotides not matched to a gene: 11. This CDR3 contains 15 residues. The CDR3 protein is CASSRTTGQGSGYTF. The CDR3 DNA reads TGCGCCAGCAGCCGTACTACAGGACAGGGCAGTGGCTACACCTTC.

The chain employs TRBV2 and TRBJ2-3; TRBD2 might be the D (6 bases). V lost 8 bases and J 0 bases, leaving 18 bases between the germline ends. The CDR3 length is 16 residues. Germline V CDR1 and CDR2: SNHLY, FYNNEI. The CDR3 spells CASLALAVSSTDTQYF. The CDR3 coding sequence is TGTGCCAGCCTGGCTTTAGCGGTTTCTAGCACAGATACGCAGTATTTT.

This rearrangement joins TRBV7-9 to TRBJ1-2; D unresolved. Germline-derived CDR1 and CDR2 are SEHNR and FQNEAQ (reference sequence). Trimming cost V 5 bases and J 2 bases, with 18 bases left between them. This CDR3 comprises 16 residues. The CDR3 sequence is CASSPTPAGGNYGYTF. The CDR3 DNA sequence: TGTGCCAGCAGCCCCACCCCCGCAGGTGGGAACTATGGCTACACCTTC.